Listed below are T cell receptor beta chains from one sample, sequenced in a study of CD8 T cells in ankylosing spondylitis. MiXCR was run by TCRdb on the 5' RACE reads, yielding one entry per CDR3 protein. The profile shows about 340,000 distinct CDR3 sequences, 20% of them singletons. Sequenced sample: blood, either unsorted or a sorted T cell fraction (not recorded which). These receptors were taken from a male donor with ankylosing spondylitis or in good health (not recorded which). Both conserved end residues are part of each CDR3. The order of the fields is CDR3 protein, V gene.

CDR3aa: CASRTPAGYTF
v_gene: TRBV12-3/TRBV12-4

CDR3aa: CASSLTPHGGGIYEQFF
v_gene: TRBV7-3

CDR3aa: CASSQDRGQGYEQYF
v_gene: TRBV4-1

CDR3aa: CASGAGELFF
v_gene: TRBV12-3/TRBV12-4

CDR3aa: CASSFTGQGYSNQPQHF
v_gene: TRBV28

CDR3aa: CASSLELGTRREQFF
v_gene: TRBV7-6

CDR3aa: CASSQLQGIGTEAFF
v_gene: TRBV4-1

CDR3aa: CASSLGDYNSPLHF
v_gene: TRBV27

CDR3aa: CASSSGLGTYEQYF
v_gene: TRBV12-3/TRBV12-4

CDR3aa: CASSLPDGLAGSTDTQYF
v_gene: TRBV11-1

CDR3aa: CASSQENREYYEQYF
v_gene: TRBV4-1

CDR3aa: CASSLRTPELFF
v_gene: TRBV7-9

CDR3aa: CASSRGTNYEQYF
v_gene: TRBV4-1

CDR3aa: CASIPESSGGATQYF
v_gene: TRBV28

CDR3aa: CASSLALGGQPQHF
v_gene: TRBV12-3/TRBV12-4

CDR3aa: CASSSEPREFGANVLTF
v_gene: TRBV6-5

CDR3aa: CASSPGRGQPQHF
v_gene: TRBV18

CDR3aa: CASSQFGLAGGTAQYF
v_gene: TRBV4-1

CDR3aa: CASSFLGPSYNEQFF
v_gene: TRBV7-2

CDR3aa: CASSRADTTDTQYF
v_gene: TRBV9

CDR3aa: CSAYSGQDNTGELFF
v_gene: TRBV20-1

CDR3aa: CASRDDGAGTGELFF
v_gene: TRBV12-3/TRBV12-4

CDR3aa: CASNPGLAPLPPQYF
v_gene: TRBV12-3/TRBV12-4

CDR3aa: CSAPLLSPRNEQYF
v_gene: TRBV20-1

CDR3aa: CASSLWTGEIYEQYF
v_gene: TRBV16